These T cell receptor beta chains were read from a single sample in a study of cytomegalovirus exposure and HLA in healthy donors. Some clones are missing from TCRdb's copy, which holds only in-frame ones; the method was immunoSEQ multiplex PCR. Here the sample spans about 140,000 clones, less than 85% being singletons. The sample consisted of PBMCs. The receptors originated from a man in his forties in good health and CMV-seronegative. The CDR3 runs from the conserved cysteine through the conserved F or W. The D gene is left open where the match is weak. Clone size is shown for a subset of rows, as once, few, many or a class of expanded clone.

V	J	size	D	CDR3	DNA
TRBV10-3	TRBJ1-6	few	.	CAISESGESPLHF	TGTGCCATCAGTGAGTCTGGGGAGTCACCCCTCCACTTT
TRBV12-5	TRBJ2-3	.	TRBD2	CASGGSSGRTDTQYF	TGTGCTAGTGGTGGGTCTAGCGGGAGGACAGATACGCAGTATTTT
TRBV28	TRBJ1-2	few	TRBD1	CASSLSWTGVGYGYTF	TGTGCCAGCAGTTTATCCTGGACAGGCGTTGGCTATGGCTACACCTTC
TRBV30	TRBJ2-3	.	TRBD2	CAWSGTSGYTDTQYF	TGTGCCTGGAGCGGGACTAGCGGATACACAGATACGCAGTATTTT
TRBV4-3	TRBJ1-1	few	.	CASSQGKLTEAFF	TGCGCCAGCAGCCAGGGCAAACTCACTGAAGCTTTCTTT
TRBV5-4	TRBJ2-5	.	TRBD1	CASSPGTGGRETQYF	TGTGCCAGCAGCCCCGGGACAGGGGGCCGGGAGACCCAGTACTTC
TRBV28	TRBJ2-7	few	TRBD2	CASSSVRTSASYEQYF	TGTGCCAGCAGTTCGGTGAGGACTAGCGCTTCCTACGAGCAGTACTTC
TRBV10-3	TRBJ2-5	.	.	CAISESAGQETQYF	TGTGCCATCAGTGAGTCAGCAGGACAAGAGACCCAGTACTTC
TRBV4-2	TRBJ2-3	.	TRBD2	CASSQKKRESDTQYF	TGTGCCAGCAGCCAAAAAAAGCGGGAGTCAGATACGCAGTATTTT
TRBV5-1	TRBJ1-1	.	.	CASSQWEGETEAFF	TGCGCCAGCAGCCAATGGGAAGGGGAAACTGAAGCTTTCTTT
TRBV10-1	TRBJ2-7	few	.	CASSEMQGSYEQYF	TGCGCCAGCAGTGAAATGCAGGGATCCTACGAGCAGTACTTC
TRBV5-4	TRBJ2-3	.	.	CASSLTPGSTDTQYF	TGTGCCAGCAGCCTCACACCGGGGAGCACAGATACGCAGTATTTT
TRBV27	TRBJ2-2	few	.	CASSLEGAWAGELFF	TGTGCCAGCAGTTTGGAGGGGGCATGGGCCGGGGAGCTGTTTTTT
TRBV27	TRBJ2-1	.	TRBD2	CASRPSSGRLYEQFF	TGTGCCAGCAGGCCAAGTAGCGGGAGGCTGTATGAGCAGTTCTTC
TRBV28	TRBJ1-5	.	.	CASTSPTLGPRGFQPQHF	TGTGCCAGCACGTCCCCTACTTTGGGACCAAGGGGGTTTCAGCCCCAGCATTTT